Listed below are T cell receptor beta chains from one sample, sequenced in a study of blood T cell repertoires in COVID-19. Profiling relied on immunoSEQ multiplex PCR, and the TCRdb table lists in-frame clones only, not all of them. The repertoire holds about 210,000 clones, with about 80% as singletons. Source material: peripheral blood. The receptors derive from a middle-aged woman with active or convalescent COVID-19. Each CDR3 is given without its conserved first and last residue. The order of the fields is J gene, clone size, V gene, CDR3 length, CDR3 protein. The size entry is marked missing in some rows and otherwise reads once, few, many or a size class.

J gene: TRBJ1-5
clone size: -
V gene: TRBV5-5
CDR3 length: 13
CDR3 protein: ASSLAGTGNQPQH

J gene: TRBJ2-4
clone size: -
V gene: TRBV29-1
CDR3 length: 12
CDR3 protein: SVRTFVGKNIQY

J gene: TRBJ1-2
clone size: -
V gene: TRBV5-1
CDR3 length: 15
CDR3 protein: ASSYPTGGSRTYGYT

J gene: TRBJ2-4
clone size: -
V gene: TRBV27
CDR3 length: 13
CDR3 protein: ASAPQGVAKNIQY

J gene: TRBJ2-1
clone size: -
V gene: TRBV27
CDR3 length: 13
CDR3 protein: ASNPRAGVINEQF

J gene: TRBJ2-3
clone size: -
V gene: TRBV29-1
CDR3 length: 14
CDR3 protein: SVVDLQGTSTDTQY

J gene: TRBJ2-1
clone size: -
V gene: TRBV24-1
CDR3 length: 13
CDR3 protein: ATSVSAGDYNEQF

J gene: TRBJ1-5
clone size: once
V gene: TRBV28
CDR3 length: 12
CDR3 protein: ASTSRVSNQPQH

J gene: TRBJ2-7
clone size: -
V gene: TRBV30
CDR3 length: 11
CDR3 protein: AWSVGTTYEQY

J gene: TRBJ2-2
clone size: -
V gene: TRBV6-9
CDR3 length: 14
CDR3 protein: ASSYPRDRATGELF

J gene: TRBJ1-2
clone size: -
V gene: TRBV28
CDR3 length: 13
CDR3 protein: ASREHTGTGVGYT

J gene: TRBJ2-6
clone size: -
V gene: TRBV7-6
CDR3 length: 16
CDR3 protein: ASSSSGTFATGANVLT

J gene: TRBJ1-5
clone size: many
V gene: TRBV28
CDR3 length: 10
CDR3 protein: ASRAGDQPQH

J gene: TRBJ2-1
clone size: -
V gene: TRBV12-5
CDR3 length: 12
CDR3 protein: ASGPGQGYSEQF

J gene: TRBJ1-5
clone size: -
V gene: TRBV5-5
CDR3 length: 14
CDR3 protein: ASSFGAGGRNQPQH

J gene: TRBJ2-4
clone size: -
V gene: TRBV11-2
CDR3 length: 15
CDR3 protein: ASSPRTSGSIKNIQY

J gene: TRBJ2-7
clone size: -
V gene: TRBV19
CDR3 length: 13
CDR3 protein: ASSPRLAGSYEQY

J gene: TRBJ2-2
clone size: -
V gene: TRBV3-1/TRBV3-2
CDR3 length: 13
CDR3 protein: ASRPGQGITGELF

J gene: TRBJ1-5
clone size: few
V gene: TRBV5-1
CDR3 length: 13
CDR3 protein: ASSLAGVESGAQH

J gene: TRBJ2-3
clone size: -
V gene: TRBV7-9
CDR3 length: 13
CDR3 protein: ASSSGTTNTDTQY

J gene: TRBJ2-7
clone size: -
V gene: TRBV7-2
CDR3 length: 14
CDR3 protein: ASSSRGLAVNYEQY

J gene: TRBJ2-7
clone size: -
V gene: TRBV20-1
CDR3 length: 12
CDR3 protein: SASLAGVDYEQY

J gene: TRBJ1-2
clone size: -
V gene: TRBV9
CDR3 length: 11
CDR3 protein: ASSVSGPYGYT

J gene: TRBJ1-4
clone size: -
V gene: TRBV7-9
CDR3 length: 13
CDR3 protein: ASSKKTDLNEKLF

J gene: TRBJ1-1
clone size: -
V gene: TRBV9
CDR3 length: 15
CDR3 protein: ASSDDLYRGVSKSAF

J gene: TRBJ1-2
clone size: -
V gene: TRBV6-5
CDR3 length: 11
CDR3 protein: AASQGSSYGYT

J gene: TRBJ2-5
clone size: -
V gene: TRBV29-1
CDR3 length: 11
CDR3 protein: SARRQKQETQY

J gene: TRBJ1-1
clone size: few
V gene: TRBV28
CDR3 length: 12
CDR3 protein: ASSSTRGVMEAF

J gene: TRBJ1-1
clone size: -
V gene: TRBV28
CDR3 length: 12
CDR3 protein: ASSPDRGDTEAF